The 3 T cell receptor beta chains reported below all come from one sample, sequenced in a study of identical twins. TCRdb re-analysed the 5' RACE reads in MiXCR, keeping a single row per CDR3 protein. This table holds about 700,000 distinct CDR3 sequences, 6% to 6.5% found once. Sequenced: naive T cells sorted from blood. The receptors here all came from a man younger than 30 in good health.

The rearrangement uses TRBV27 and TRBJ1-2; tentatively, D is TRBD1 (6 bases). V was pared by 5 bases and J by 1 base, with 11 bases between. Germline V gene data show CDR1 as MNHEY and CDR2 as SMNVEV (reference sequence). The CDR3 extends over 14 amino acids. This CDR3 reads CASSRGGFNYGYTF. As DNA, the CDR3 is TGTGCCAGCAGTAGGGGGGGGTTTAACTATGGCTACACCTTC.

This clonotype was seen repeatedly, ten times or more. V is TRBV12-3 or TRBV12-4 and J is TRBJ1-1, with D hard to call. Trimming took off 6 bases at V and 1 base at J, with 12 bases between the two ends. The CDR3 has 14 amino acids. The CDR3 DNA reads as TGTGCCAGCAGCCCGGTAGACCGGAACACTGAAGCTTTCTTT. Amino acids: CASSPVDRNTEAFF.

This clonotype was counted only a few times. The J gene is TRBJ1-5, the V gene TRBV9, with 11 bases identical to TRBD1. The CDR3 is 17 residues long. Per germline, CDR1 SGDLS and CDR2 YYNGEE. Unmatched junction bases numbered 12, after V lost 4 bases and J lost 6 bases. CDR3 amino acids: CASSPGPGQGAGQPQHF. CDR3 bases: TGTGCCAGCAGCCCCGGTCCCGGACAGGGGGCAGGTCAGCCCCAGCATTTT.